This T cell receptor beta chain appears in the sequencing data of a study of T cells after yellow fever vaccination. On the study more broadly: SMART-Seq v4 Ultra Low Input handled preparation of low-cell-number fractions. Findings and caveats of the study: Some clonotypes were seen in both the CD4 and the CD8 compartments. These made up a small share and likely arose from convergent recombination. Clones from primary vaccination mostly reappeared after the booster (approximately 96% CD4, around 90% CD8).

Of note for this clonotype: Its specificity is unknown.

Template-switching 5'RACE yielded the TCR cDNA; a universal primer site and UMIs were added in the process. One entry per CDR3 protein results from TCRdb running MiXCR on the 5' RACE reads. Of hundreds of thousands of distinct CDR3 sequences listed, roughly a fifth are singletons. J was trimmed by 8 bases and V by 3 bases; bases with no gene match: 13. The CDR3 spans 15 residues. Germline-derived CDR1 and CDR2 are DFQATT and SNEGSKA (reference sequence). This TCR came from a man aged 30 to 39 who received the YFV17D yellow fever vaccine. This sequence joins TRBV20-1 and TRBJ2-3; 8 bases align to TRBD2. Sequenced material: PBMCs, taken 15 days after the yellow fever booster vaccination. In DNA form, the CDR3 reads TGCAGTGCTAGCTTAGCCCGGGAGGGCCCAGCTACGCAGTATTTT. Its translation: CSASLAREGPATQYF.